This T cell receptor beta chain was obtained from a study of identical twins (dated by TCRdb to about 2016). Background for the entire study: TCR alpha and beta repertoires from monozygotic twins, unrelated adults of various ages and cord blood were deep-sequenced to test whether fetal clonotypes persist. To rule out contamination, the twin experiments were replicated at different times with different library preparation protocols.

Only healthy Caucasian donors were included. Results and caveats for the whole study, not just this receptor: In beta out-of-frame sequences, excess twin sharing was weaker, because having fewer shared sequences lowered the signal-to-noise ratio. Conclusions relied on cross-sectional statistical analysis, since the same donors could not be followed over many years. Zero-insertion analyses could be partly confounded by invariant T cells such as MAIT and iNKT, although diverse VJ usage argued against such confounding for most clonotypes. Compared with coincidental sharing between unrelated individuals, out-of-frame TCR alpha sequences shared between twins showed an excess of sequences with low generation probability. In monozygotic twins, out-of-frame TCR alpha sharing was systematically underestimated by recombination models, although the models agreed with sharing between unrelated individuals. Abundant cord blood beta clonotypes carried fewer insertions; young adult naive repertoires showed a weaker similar trend, while memory repertoires showed none.

Its CDR3 holds 14 amino acids, cysteine through phenylalanine. Just CDR3 DNA is preserved here, 42 bases in frame from base 1. V is cut by 3 bases and J by 7 bases, and the space between the germline ends is 16 bases. The germline V gene specifies MGHRA as CDR1 and YSYEKL as CDR2. The library was built by means of 5' RACE. The run used an Illumina HiSeq 2000. A universal primer binding site was introduced by template switching, and a unique molecular identifier was present in the final cDNA, enabling accurate counting of TCR cDNA molecules. Specific primers in the conserved constant-segment region were used to synthesize first-strand cDNA for the TCR alpha and beta chains. Each cDNA library was double barcoded, with a SMART-Mk sample barcode plus Illumina barcodes, to control for contamination. TruSeq adapter sequences, together with Illumina sample barcodes, were added in two successive PCR steps. The Illumina HiSeq platform was used with custom primers to sequence TCR alpha and beta cDNA libraries. The original pipeline was this. Unique molecular identifiers were extracted from raw reads with MiGEC, and CDR3 positions were determined with MiXCR. Recombination models were inferred per individual with the repgenHMM and IGoR tools using an EM algorithm. The tcR package in R was used for shared clonotype analysis, with sharing normalized by the product of cloneset sizes. To study raw recombination free of thymic and clonal selection effects, out-of-frame nonproductive sequences were analyzed. TCRdb handled the public reads itself, with Q25 trimming in fastp and clone calling in MiXCR, and kept productive beta chains. When rows share a CDR3 protein, they turn into one entry using the most common DNA and genes. The V and J calls were not made by the authors but by TCRdb's processing. The table for this sample lists roughly 1.6 million distinct CDR3 sequences; under 35% of them were counted only once. The ten largest clones capture around 0.3% of the sample.

This clonotype was seen more than once but under ten times. The antigen it binds to is not known. Within one base of it there is no much larger clone, and no base qualities were kept. Sequenced material: cord blood. The rearranged segments are TRBV4-1 and TRBJ2-7; TRBD1 is possibly the D segment (6 matching bases). The sequence came from a newborn girl in good health. The CDR3 corresponds to CASSQWTDPNEQYF. Read as DNA, the sequence is TGCGCCAGCAGCCAGTGGACAGACCCCAATGAGCAGTACTTC.